The subject of this entry is one T cell receptor (beta chain). Per the authors' pipeline: For nucleated cells, counts were estimated from reference gene primer amplification. The protocol was immunoSEQ multiplex PCR, while the TCRdb copy is restricted to in-frame clones and leaves out a portion. From that table come the V and J calls and clone size; the DNA was used to work out D and trimming. The sample has 75,000 to 100,000 clones, around nine tenths seen once. The data stem from a study of blood T cell repertoires in COVID-19. Study information: Sources were T cells, B-cell-depleted T cells, or PBMCs; the material itself was cDNA or gDNA.

Germline V CDR1 and CDR2: SGDLS, YYNGEE. The CDR3 contains 15 residues. The V and J ends lost 0 bases and 3 bases respectively, with 9 bases between them. The chain employs TRBV9 and TRBJ1-4; D gene unclear. Sample: peripheral blood. This clonotype was sampled from a man aged 55 to 69 with acute or convalescent COVID-19. This chain's CDR3 is CASSVEREANEKLFF. The CDR3 nucleotides read TGTGCCAGCAGCGTAGAACGGGAAGCTAATGAAAAACTGTTTTTT. Complete variable domain (other parts from reference TRBV9 and TRBJ1-4): DSGVTQTPKHLITATGQRVTLRCSPRSGDLSVYWYQQSLDQGLQFLIQYYNGEERAKGNILERFSAQQFPDLHSELNLSSLELGDSALYFCASSVEREANEKLFFGSGTQLSVL.